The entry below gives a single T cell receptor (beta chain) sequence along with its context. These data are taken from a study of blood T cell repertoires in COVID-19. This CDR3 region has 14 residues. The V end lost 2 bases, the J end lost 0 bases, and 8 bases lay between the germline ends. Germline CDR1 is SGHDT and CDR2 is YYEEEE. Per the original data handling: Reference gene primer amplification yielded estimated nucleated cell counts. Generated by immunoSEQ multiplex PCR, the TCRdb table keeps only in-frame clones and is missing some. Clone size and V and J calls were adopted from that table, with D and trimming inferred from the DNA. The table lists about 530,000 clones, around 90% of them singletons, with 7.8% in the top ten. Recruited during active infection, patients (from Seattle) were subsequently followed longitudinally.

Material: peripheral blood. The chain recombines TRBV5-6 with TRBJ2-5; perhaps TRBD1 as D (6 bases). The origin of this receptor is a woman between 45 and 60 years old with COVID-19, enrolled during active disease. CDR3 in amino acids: CASSFTGYQETQYF. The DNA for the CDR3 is TGTGCCAGCAGCTTCACAGGGTACCAAGAGACCCAGTACTTC. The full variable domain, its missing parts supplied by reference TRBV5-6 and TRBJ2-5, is DAGVTQSPTHLIKTRGQQVTLRCSPKSGHDTVSWYQQALGQGPQFIFQYYEEEERQRGNFPDRFSGHQFPNYSSELNVNALLLGDSALYLCASSFTGYQETQYFGPGTRLLVL.